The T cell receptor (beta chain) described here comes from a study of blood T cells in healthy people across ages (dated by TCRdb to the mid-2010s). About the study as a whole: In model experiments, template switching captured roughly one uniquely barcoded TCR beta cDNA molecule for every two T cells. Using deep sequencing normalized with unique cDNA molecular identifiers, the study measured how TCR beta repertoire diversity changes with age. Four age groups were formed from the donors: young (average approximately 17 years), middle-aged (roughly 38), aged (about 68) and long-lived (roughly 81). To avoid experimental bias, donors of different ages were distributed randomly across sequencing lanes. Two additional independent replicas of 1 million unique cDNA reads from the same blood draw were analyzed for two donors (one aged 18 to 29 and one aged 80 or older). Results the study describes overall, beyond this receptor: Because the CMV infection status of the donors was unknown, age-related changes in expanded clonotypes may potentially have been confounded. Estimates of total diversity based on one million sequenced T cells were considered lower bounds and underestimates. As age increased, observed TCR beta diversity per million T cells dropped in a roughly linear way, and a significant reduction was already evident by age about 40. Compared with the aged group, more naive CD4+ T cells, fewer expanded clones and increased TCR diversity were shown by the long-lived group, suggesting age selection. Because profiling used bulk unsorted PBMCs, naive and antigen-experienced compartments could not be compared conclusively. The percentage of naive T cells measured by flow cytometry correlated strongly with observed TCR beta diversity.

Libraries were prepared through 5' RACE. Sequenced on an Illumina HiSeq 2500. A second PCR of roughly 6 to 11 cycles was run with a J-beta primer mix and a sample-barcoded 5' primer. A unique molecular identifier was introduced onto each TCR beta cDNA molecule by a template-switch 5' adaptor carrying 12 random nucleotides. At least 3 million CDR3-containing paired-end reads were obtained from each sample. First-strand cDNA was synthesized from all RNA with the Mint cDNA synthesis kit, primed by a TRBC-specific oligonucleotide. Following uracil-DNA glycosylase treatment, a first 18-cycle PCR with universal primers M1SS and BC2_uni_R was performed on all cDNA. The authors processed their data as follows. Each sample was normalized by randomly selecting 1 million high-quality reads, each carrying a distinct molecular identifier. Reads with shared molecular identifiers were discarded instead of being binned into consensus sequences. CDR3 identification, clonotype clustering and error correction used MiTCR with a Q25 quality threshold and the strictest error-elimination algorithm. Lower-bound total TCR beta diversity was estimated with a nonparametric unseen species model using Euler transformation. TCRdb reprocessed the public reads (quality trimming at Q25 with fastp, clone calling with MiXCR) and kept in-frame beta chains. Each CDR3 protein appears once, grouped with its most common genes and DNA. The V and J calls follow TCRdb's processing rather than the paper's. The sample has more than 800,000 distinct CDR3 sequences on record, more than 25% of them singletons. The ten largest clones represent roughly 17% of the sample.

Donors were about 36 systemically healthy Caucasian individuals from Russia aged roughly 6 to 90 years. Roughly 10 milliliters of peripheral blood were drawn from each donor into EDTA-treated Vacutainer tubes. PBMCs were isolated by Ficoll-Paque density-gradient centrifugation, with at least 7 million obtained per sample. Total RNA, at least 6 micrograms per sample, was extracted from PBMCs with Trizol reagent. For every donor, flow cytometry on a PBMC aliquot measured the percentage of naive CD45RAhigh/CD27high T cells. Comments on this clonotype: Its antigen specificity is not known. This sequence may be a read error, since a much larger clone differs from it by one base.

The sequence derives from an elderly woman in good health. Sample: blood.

The sequence in DNA is TGTGCCAGCAGTTACGACGGGGCACGCGATTCACCCCGCCACTTT. This codes for CASSYDGARDSPRHF. The V gene is TRBV6-5 and the J gene is TRBJ1-6; tentative D gene TRBD1, with 5 bases matching. Its CDR3 holds 15 amino acids, cysteine through phenylalanine. Just CDR3 DNA is preserved here, 45 bases in frame from base 1. The CDR1 and CDR2 encoded by the germline V gene are MNHEY and SVGAGI.